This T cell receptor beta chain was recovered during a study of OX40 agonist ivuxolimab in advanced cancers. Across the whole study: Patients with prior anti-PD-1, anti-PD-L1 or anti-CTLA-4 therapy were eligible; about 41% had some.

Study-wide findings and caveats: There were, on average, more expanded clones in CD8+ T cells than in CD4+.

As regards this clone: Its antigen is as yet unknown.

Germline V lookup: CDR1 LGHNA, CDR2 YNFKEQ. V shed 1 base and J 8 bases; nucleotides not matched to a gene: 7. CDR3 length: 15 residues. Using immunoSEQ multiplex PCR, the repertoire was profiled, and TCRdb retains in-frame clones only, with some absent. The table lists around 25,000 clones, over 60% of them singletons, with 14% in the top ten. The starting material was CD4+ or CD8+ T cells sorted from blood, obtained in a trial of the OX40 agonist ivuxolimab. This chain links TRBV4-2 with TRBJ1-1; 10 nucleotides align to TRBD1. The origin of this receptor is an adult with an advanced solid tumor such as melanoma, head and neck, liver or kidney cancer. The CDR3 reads CASSQAGTGAPEAFF. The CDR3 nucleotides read TGTGCCAGCAGCCAAGCCGGGACAGGGGCCCCCGAAGCTTTCTTT.